A single T cell receptor (beta chain) is shown here with its context. What it binds is unknown. This CDR3 is built from 16 residues. V lost 3 bases and J 0 bases, leaving 13 bases between the germline ends. The V gene's germline CDR1 is MGHRA and CDR2 YSYEKL. This sample was taken from a study of CD8 T cells in Susac syndrome. Study-level information: Each patient with Susac syndrome, at the time of blood draw, was therapy-naive, on corticosteroids, or on intravenous immunoglobulin alone. The study, taken as a whole, reports: Across the total CD8+ repertoires, 15 to 20 Susac-specific public clones were detected, and across the CD8+ TEMRA repertoires, a few such clones were detected. Among people with Susac, CD8+ clonal expansion was greatest in TEMRA cells and active patients.

Random-hexamer reverse transcription was applied to roughly 0.5 to 1 ug RNA. TCRdb redid the calling of the immunoSEQ multiplex PCR reads with MiXCR, one entry per CDR3 protein. This table has 150,000 to 200,000 distinct CDR3 sequences, about 95% appearing once. V and J are TRBV4-1 and TRBJ2-3; D unresolved. This receptor was taken from a human donor with Susac syndrome. Sequenced sample: CD8+ T cells from PBMCs. CDR3 region: CASSQLSYPSTDTQYF. The CDR3 DNA reads as TGCGCCAGCAGCCAGCTTAGCTACCCTAGCACAGATACGCAGTATTTT.